The T cell receptor beta chain described here comes from a study of shared clonotypes between healthy human individuals. General study findings and limits: It was observed that approximately 5% of naive CD4 clonotypes were shared across several donors. Sequencing depth was expected to affect clonotype sharing among donors.

Healthy HIV-negative adults with no recent acute infections or vaccinations were recruited as donors. The trim removed 6 bases at V and 7 bases at J, leaving 6 bases unmatched. Germline CDR1 is MNHEY and CDR2 is SVGAGI. This CDR3 comprises 14 residues. Regarding this clone: What it binds is unknown.

Using immunoSEQ multiplex PCR, the repertoire was profiled, and TCRdb retains in-frame clones only, with some absent. The table records some 980,000 clones, 60% to 85% of them present only once. The J gene is TRBJ1-4, the V gene TRBV6-5; 9 positions agree with TRBD1. The sequencing sample was made of memory CD4+ T cells sorted from blood. The subset: CD45RA-negative fraction. This sequence originates from a man younger than 35 in good health. The CDR3, as DNA: TGTGCCAGCAGCAAAGACAGGGGGGGTGAAAAACTGTTTTTT. Translating gives CASSKDRGGEKLFF.